This T cell receptor (beta chain) was sequenced in a study of regulatory T cells in long-lasting Graves disease. Study conclusions and caveats: Favored gene segments in persistent disease were TRBV28, TRBJ1-2 and TRBJ2-5. Rather than thyroid tissue, only peripheral blood underwent study.

Sample time point: newly diagnosed GD, antithyroid drugs for less than 3 months. Following extraction of RNA from PBMCs, that RNA was used to make the TCR library. Patients came through an endocrinology department, and that department was in Xi'an, China. V dropped 5 bases and J dropped 4; count of bases not matched to a gene: 10. Germline V gene data show CDR1 as MDHEN and CDR2 as SYDVKM. The CDR3 loop spans 15 amino acids. This clonotype was counted ten times or more. The antigen is unknown. According to the study, TCR beta libraries were built with iRepertoire HTBI primers and CDR3-region Arm-PCR. TCRdb re-called the multiplex PCR reads through MiXCR, storing one row per CDR3 protein. The data hold hundreds of thousands of distinct CDR3 sequences, with approximately 20% observed a single time.

The chain has TRBV28 and TRBJ1-2, with TRBD1 matching over 7 bases. The input for sequencing was peripheral blood mononuclear cells (PBMCs), taken at new diagnosis, from a patient treated with antithyroid drugs. The TCR comes from a female donor with Graves disease. Written as DNA, the CDR3 is TGTGCCAGCAGTCTCGGGACAGCAAATACCTATGGCTACACCTTC. Translation gives CASSLGTANTYGYTF.